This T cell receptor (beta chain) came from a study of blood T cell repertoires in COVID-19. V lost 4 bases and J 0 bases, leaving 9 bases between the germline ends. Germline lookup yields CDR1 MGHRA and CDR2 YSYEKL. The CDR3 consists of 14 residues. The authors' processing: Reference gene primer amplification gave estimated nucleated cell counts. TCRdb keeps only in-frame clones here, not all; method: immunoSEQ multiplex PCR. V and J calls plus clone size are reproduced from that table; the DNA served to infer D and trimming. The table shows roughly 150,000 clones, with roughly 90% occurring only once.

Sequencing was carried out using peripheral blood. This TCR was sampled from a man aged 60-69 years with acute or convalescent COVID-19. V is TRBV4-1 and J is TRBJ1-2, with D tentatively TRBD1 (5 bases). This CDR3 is CASSPGVANYGYTF. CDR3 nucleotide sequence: TGCGCCAGCAGCCCGGGGGTAGCTAACTATGGCTACACCTTC.